This paragraph reports one T cell receptor beta chain. Germline assignment: CDR1 SGHTA and CDR2 FQGNSA. Between the trimmed V and J ends, which lost 0 bases and 9 bases, there was a span of 9 bases. The CDR3 is 13 residues long. The data stem from a study of control samples from healthy donors and cancer patients. Repertoires were generated with immunoSEQ multiplex PCR, while TCRdb's copy carries only in-frame clones and drops some. The sample contains roughly 100,000 clones, about 88% of which appear only once. The chain links TRBV7-2 to TRBJ2-1; no definite D call. The sample consisted of blood. The clonotype was recovered from a woman between 50 and 59 years old in good health. CDR3 sequence reads: CASSLAGPGEQFF. DNA for the CDR3: TGTGCCAGCAGCTTAGCAGGTCCAGGTGAGCAGTTCTTC.